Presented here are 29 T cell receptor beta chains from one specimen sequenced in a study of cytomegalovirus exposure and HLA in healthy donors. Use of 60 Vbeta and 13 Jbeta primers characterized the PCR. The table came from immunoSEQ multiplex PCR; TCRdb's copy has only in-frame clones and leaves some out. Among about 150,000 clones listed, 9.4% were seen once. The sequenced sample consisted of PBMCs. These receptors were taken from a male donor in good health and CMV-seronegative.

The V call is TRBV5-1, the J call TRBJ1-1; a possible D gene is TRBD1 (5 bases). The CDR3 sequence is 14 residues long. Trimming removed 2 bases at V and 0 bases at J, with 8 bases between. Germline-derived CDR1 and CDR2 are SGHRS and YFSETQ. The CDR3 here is CASSFRDLNTEAFF. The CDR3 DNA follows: TGCGCCAGCAGCTTCCGGGACTTGAACACTGAAGCTTTCTTT.

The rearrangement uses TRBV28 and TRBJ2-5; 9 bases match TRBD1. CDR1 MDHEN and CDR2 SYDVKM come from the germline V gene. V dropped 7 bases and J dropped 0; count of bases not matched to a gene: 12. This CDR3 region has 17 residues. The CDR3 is CASTLQGAAGYQETQYF. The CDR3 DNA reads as TGTGCCAGCACCCTACAGGGGGCGGCGGGGTACCAAGAGACCCAGTACTTC.

CDR3 sequence reads: CASRPIAGGPDTQYF. In DNA form, the CDR3 reads TGTGCCAGCAGGCCTATTGCGGGGGGCCCAGATACGCAGTATTTT. The V call is TRBV7-9, the J call TRBJ2-3; 8 bases align to TRBD2. This CDR3 is built from 15 residues. The V and J ends lost 6 bases and 4 bases, in that order; junction bases with no gene match: 9. Per germline, CDR1 SEHNR and CDR2 FQNEAQ (reference sequence).

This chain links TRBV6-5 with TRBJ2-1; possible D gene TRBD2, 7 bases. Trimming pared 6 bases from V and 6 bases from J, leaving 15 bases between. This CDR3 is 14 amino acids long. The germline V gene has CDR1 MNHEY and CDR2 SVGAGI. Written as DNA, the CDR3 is TGTGCCAGCAGCAAGGGGGTAGCGGGCAATGAGCAGTTCTTC. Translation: CASSKGVAGNEQFF.

The CDR3 region is CASSLRRGIEQYF. DNA for the CDR3: TGTGCCAGCAGCTTACGCAGGGGGATCGAGCAGTACTTC. The genes are TRBV11-2 and TRBJ2-7; 7 nucleotides agree with TRBD1. From germline, CDR1 is SGHAT and CDR2 FQNNGV. Germline trimming cut 2 bases from V and 6 bases from J; bases unmatched to any gene: 4. This CDR3 has 13 residues. Complete variable domain (other parts from reference TRBV11-2 and TRBJ2-7): EAGVAQSPRYKIIEKRQSVAFWCNPISGHATLYWYQQILGQGPKLLIQFQNNGVVDDSQLPKDRFSAERLKGVDSTLKIQPAKLEDSAVYLCASSLRRGIEQYFGPGTRLTVT.

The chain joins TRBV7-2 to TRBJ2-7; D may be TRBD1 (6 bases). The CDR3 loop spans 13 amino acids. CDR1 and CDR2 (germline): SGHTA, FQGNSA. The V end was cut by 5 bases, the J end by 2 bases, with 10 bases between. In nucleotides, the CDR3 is TGTGCCAGCAGCCCCGGACAGCCCTACGAGCAGTACTTC. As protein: CASSPGQPYEQYF. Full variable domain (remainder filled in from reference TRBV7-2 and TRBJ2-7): GAGVSQSPSNKVTEKGKDVELRCDPISGHTALYWYRQSLGQGLEFLIYFQGNSAPDKSGLPSDRFSAERTGGSVSTLTIQRTQQEDSAVYLCASSPGQPYEQYFGPGTRLTVT.

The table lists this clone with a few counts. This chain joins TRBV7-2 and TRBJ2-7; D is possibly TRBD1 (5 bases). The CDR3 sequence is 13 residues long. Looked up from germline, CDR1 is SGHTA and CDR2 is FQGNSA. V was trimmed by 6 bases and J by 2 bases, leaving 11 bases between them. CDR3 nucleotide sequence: TGTGCCAGCAGAGAACAGGCAACCTACGAGCAGTACTTC. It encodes CASREQATYEQYF.

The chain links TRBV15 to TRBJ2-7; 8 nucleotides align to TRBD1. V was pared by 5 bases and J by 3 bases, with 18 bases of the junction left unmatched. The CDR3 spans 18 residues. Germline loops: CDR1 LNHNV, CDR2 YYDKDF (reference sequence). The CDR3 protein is CATSRRTTTLTGDYEQYF. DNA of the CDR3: TGTGCCACCAGCCGGAGGACGACCACTCTGACAGGGGACTACGAGCAGTACTTC.

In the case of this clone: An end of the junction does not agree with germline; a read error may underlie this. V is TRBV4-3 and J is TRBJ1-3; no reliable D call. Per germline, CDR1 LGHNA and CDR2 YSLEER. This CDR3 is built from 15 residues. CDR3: CASSRDPRGGNAIYF. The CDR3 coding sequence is TGCGCCAGCAGCCGGGATCCGAGAGGAGGAAACGCCATATATTTT.

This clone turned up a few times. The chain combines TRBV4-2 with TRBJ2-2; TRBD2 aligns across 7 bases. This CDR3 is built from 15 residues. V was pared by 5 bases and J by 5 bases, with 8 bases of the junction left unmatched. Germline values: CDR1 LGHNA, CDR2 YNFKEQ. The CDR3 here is CASSGRDYGTGELFF. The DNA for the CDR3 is TGTGCCAGCAGCGGCCGGGACTACGGTACCGGGGAGCTGTTTTTT.

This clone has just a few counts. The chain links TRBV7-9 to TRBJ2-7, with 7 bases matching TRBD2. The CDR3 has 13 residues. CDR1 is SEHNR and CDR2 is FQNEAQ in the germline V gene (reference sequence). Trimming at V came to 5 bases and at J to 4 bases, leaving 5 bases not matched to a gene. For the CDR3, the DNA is TGTGCCAGCAGCCCAGCGGGGCTTTACGAGCAGTACTTC. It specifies CASSPAGLYEQYF.

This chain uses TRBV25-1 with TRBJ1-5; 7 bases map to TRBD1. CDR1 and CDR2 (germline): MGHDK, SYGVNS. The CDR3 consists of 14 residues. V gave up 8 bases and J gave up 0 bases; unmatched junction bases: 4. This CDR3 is CASLRGNSNQPQHF. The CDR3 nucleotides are TGTGCCAGCCTCAGGGGGAATAGCAATCAGCCCCAGCATTTT.

Here the CDR3 DNA reads TGTGCCAGCAGTCGGGACAGGTTCGGCGAAAAACTGTTTTTT. Protein product: CASSRDRFGEKLFF. V gene TRBV6-5 combines with J gene TRBJ1-4, with TRBD1 identical over 8 bases. V lost 5 bases, J lost 8 bases, and 7 bases stayed unmatched. The CDR3 is 14 residues long. In germline, CDR1 is MNHEY, CDR2 SVGAGI.

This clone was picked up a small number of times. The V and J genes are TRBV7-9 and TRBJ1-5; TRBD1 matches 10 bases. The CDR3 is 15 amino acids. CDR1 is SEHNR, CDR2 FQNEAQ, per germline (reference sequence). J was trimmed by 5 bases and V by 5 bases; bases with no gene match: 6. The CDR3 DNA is TGTGCCAGCAGCCCCGGGACAGGGGCCCATCAGCCCCAGCATTTT. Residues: CASSPGTGAHQPQHF.

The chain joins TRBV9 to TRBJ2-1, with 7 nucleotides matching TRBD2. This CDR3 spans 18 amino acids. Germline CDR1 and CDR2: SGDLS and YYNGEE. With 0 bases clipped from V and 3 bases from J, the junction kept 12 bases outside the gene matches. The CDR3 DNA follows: TGTGCCAGCAGCGTAGACGGGAATGGCGGGGGAATCTACAATGAGCAGTTCTTC. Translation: CASSVDGNGGGIYNEQFF. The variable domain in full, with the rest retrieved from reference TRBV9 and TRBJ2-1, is DSGVTQTPKHLITATGQRVTLRCSPRSGDLSVYWYQQSLDQGLQFLIQYYNGEERAKGNILERFSAQQFPDLHSELNLSSLELGDSALYFCASSVDGNGGGIYNEQFFGPGTRLTVL.

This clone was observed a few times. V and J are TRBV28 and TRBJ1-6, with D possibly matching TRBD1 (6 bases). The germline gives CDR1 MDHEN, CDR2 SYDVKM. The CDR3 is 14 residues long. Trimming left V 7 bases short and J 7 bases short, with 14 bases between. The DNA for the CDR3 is TGTGCCAGCATCGTACAGGGACGGAATTCACCCCTCCACTTT. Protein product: CASIVQGRNSPLHF.

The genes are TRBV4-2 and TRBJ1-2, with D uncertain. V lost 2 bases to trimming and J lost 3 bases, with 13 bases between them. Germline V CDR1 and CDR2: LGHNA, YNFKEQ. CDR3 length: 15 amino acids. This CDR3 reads CASSQTIEGDYGYTF. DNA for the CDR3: TGTGCCAGCAGCCAAACGATCGAGGGAGACTATGGCTACACCTTC.

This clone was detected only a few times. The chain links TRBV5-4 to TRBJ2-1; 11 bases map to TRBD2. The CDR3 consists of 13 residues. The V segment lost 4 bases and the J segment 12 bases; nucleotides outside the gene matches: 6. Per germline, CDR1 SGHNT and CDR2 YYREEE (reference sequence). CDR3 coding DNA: TGTGCCAGCAGCCCGGGACTAGCGGAGAGGCAGTTCTTC. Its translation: CASSPGLAERQFF.

CDR3 sequence: CASSPSGRQESLVGGYTF. CDR3 DNA: TGCGCCAGCAGCCCCTCAGGGAGACAGGAAAGTCTCGTGGGCGGCTACACCTTC. The chain uses TRBV4-1 and TRBJ1-2; D is possibly TRBD1 (6 bases). Deletions cut 4 bases from V and 8 bases from J, with 29 bases between. CDR1 is MGHRA and CDR2 is YSYEKL in the germline V gene. The CDR3 is made up of 18 amino acids.

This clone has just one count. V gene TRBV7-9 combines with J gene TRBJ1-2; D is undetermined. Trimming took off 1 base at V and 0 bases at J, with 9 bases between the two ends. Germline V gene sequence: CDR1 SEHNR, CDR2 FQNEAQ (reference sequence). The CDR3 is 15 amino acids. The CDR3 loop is CASSLEVGANYGYTF. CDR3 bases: TGTGCCAGCAGCTTAGAGGTGGGAGCTAACTATGGCTACACCTTC.

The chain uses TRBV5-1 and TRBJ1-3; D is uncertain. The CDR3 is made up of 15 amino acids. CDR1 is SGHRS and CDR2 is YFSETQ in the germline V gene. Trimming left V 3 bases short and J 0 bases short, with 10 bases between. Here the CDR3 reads CASSSDGSSGNTIYF. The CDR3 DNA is TGCGCCAGCAGCTCCGACGGGAGCTCTGGAAACACCATATATTTT.

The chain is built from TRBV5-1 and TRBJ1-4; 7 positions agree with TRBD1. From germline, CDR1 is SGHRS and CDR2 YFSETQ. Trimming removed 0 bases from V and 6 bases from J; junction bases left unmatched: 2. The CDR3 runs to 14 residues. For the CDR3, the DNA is TGCGCCAGCAGCTTGGGACAGGGTGATGAAAAACTGTTTTTT. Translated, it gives CASSLGQGDEKLFF.

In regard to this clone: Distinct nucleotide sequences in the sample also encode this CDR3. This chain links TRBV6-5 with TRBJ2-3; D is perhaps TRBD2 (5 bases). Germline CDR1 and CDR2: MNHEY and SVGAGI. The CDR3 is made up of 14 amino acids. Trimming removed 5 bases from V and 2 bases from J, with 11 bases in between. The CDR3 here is CASSHGLFTDTQYF. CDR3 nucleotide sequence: TGTGCCAGCAGTCACGGACTCTTCACAGATACGCAGTATTTT.

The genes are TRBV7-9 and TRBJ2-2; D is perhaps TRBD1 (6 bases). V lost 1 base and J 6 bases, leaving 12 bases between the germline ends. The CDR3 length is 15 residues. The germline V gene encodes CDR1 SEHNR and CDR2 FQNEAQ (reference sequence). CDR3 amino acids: CASSLGGQLPGELFF. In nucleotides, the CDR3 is TGTGCCAGCAGCTTAGGCGGACAGTTGCCCGGGGAGCTGTTTTTT. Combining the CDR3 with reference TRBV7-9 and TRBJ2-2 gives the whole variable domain DTGVSQNPRHKITKRGQNVTFRCDPISEHNRLYWYRQTLGQGPEFLTYFQNEAQLEKSRLLSDRFSAERPKGSFSTLEIQRTEQGDSAMYLCASSLGGQLPGELFFGEGSRLTVL.

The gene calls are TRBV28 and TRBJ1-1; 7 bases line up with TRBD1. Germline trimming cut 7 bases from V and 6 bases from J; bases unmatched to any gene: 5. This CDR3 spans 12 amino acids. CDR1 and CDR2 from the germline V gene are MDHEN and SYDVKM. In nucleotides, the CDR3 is TGTGCCAGCACCACGGACAGGCCTGAAGCTTTCTTT. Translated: CASTTDRPEAFF.

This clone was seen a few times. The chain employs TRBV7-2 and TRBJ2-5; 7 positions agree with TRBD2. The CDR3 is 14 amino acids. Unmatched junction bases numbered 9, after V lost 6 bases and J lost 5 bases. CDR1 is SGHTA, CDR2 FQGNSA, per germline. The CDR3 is CASRSTSSRETQYF. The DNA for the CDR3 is TGTGCCAGCAGGTCGACTAGCTCCCGGGAGACCCAGTACTTC.

CDR3 bases: TGTGCCAGCAGAAGACAGGGTGGAAACACCATATATTTT. This translates into CASRRQGGNTIYF. The chain links TRBV6-5 to TRBJ1-3; 7 nucleotides line up with TRBD1. The trim removed 6 bases at V and 3 bases at J, leaving 2 bases unmatched. This CDR3 has 13 amino acids. Germline assignment: CDR1 MNHEY and CDR2 SVGAGI.

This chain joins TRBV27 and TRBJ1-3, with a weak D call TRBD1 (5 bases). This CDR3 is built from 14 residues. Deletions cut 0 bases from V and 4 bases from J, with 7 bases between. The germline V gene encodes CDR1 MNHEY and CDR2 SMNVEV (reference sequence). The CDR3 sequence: CASSLSNRGNTIYF. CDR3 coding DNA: TGTGCCAGCAGTTTATCGAACAGGGGAAACACCATATATTTT.

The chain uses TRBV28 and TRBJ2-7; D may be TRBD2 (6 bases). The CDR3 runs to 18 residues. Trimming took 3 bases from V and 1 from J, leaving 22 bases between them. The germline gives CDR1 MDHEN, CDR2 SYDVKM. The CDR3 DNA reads TGTGCCAGCAGTTTCCCCCGGGACTCATTACGGGTGTCCTACGAGCAGTACTTC. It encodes CASSFPRDSLRVSYEQYF.